This is a list of T cell receptor beta chains from one sample in a study of OX40 agonist ivuxolimab in advanced cancers. Measured with immunoSEQ multiplex PCR; TCRdb has only the in-frame clones, and not every one. The table shows around 69,000 clones, with approximately 86% occurring only once. This specimen consisted of CD4+ or CD8+ T cells sorted from blood, obtained in a trial of the OX40 agonist ivuxolimab. The source of these receptors is an adult with an advanced solid tumor such as melanoma, head and neck, liver or kidney cancer. Each CDR3 is given with its conserved first and last residue. Clone size appears in some rows only: once, few, many, or a class for an expanded clone.

V gene: TRBV5-1; J gene: TRBJ2-7; CDR3 length: 10; clone size: -; CDR3 protein: CASSLDEQYF
V gene: TRBV19; J gene: TRBJ2-7; CDR3 length: 13; clone size: -; CDR3 protein: CASSTPATYEQYF
V gene: TRBV30; J gene: TRBJ2-3; CDR3 length: 15; clone size: -; CDR3 protein: CAWRARVLSTDTQYF
V gene: TRBV5-1; J gene: TRBJ2-1; CDR3 length: 15; clone size: -; CDR3 protein: CASSLEAVTGNEQFF
V gene: TRBV5-1; J gene: TRBJ2-6; CDR3 length: 16; clone size: -; CDR3 protein: CASSSAGVPGANVLTF
V gene: TRBV28; J gene: TRBJ2-5; CDR3 length: 14; clone size: -; CDR3 protein: CASSPGDSPGTQYF
V gene: TRBV2; J gene: TRBJ1-3; CDR3 length: 13; clone size: -; CDR3 protein: CASRDTDGNTIYF
V gene: TRBV10-3; J gene: TRBJ2-3; CDR3 length: 13; clone size: -; CDR3 protein: CAITEHGTDTQYF
V gene: TRBV21-1; J gene: TRBJ1-2; CDR3 length: 14; clone size: -; CDR3 protein: CASSPGQGAGGYTF
V gene: TRBV7-2; J gene: TRBJ1-1; CDR3 length: 15; clone size: -; CDR3 protein: CASSRRRGRDTEAFF
V gene: TRBV25-1; J gene: TRBJ1-3; CDR3 length: 15; clone size: -; CDR3 protein: CASSEGAYSGNTIYF
V gene: TRBV18; J gene: TRBJ2-7; CDR3 length: 13; clone size: once; CDR3 protein: CASSPGRGYEQYF
V gene: TRBV5-6; J gene: TRBJ2-1; CDR3 length: 15; clone size: -; CDR3 protein: CASSLGPGQINEQFF
V gene: TRBV4-1; J gene: TRBJ1-5; CDR3 length: 15; clone size: -; CDR3 protein: CASSQGGGSNQPQHF
V gene: TRBV6-6; J gene: TRBJ2-5; CDR3 length: 14; clone size: -; CDR3 protein: CASSPSGVQETQYF
V gene: TRBV5-5; J gene: TRBJ2-7; CDR3 length: 14; clone size: -; CDR3 protein: CASSLSAGEDEQYF
V gene: TRBV27; J gene: TRBJ2-5; CDR3 length: 14; clone size: -; CDR3 protein: CASSLLAGGETQYF
V gene: TRBV5-4; J gene: TRBJ2-5; CDR3 length: 18; clone size: -; CDR3 protein: CASSLAAGGLGVGETQYF
V gene: TRBV7-9; J gene: TRBJ1-5; CDR3 length: 14; clone size: -; CDR3 protein: CASSKQGFNQPQHF
V gene: TRBV6-5; J gene: TRBJ2-3; CDR3 length: 13; clone size: -; CDR3 protein: CASMGEYTDTQYF
V gene: TRBV4-2; J gene: TRBJ2-3; CDR3 length: 16; clone size: -; CDR3 protein: CASSHSAGGSTDTQYF
V gene: TRBV9; J gene: TRBJ1-1; CDR3 length: 12; clone size: -; CDR3 protein: CASSAGGTEAFF
V gene: TRBV10-3; J gene: TRBJ2-1; CDR3 length: 15; clone size: -; CDR3 protein: CTISELTSGGDEQFF
V gene: TRBV12-5; J gene: TRBJ2-1; CDR3 length: 16; clone size: -; CDR3 protein: CASGLVTGTTYNEQFF
V gene: TRBV6-1; J gene: TRBJ2-7; CDR3 length: 13; clone size: -; CDR3 protein: CATQRASSDEQYF
V gene: TRBV11-3; J gene: TRBJ1-1; CDR3 length: 13; clone size: -; CDR3 protein: CASSLPGNTEAFF
V gene: TRBV28; J gene: TRBJ2-7; CDR3 length: 15; clone size: -; CDR3 protein: CASRKEGLNRDEQYF
V gene: TRBV30; J gene: TRBJ1-4; CDR3 length: 9; clone size: once; CDR3 protein: CASLEKLFF
V gene: TRBV5-1; J gene: TRBJ2-4; CDR3 length: 14; clone size: -; CDR3 protein: CASSLDGQSNIQYF
V gene: TRBV19; J gene: TRBJ2-1; CDR3 length: 16; clone size: -; CDR3 protein: CASSIWSGVTYNEQFF
V gene: TRBV6-1; J gene: TRBJ1-2; CDR3 length: 17; clone size: -; CDR3 protein: CASSEAATSGTPYGYTF
V gene: TRBV7-2; J gene: TRBJ2-5; CDR3 length: 14; clone size: -; CDR3 protein: CASTLEGGQETQYF
V gene: TRBV5-1; J gene: TRBJ1-1; CDR3 length: 15; clone size: -; CDR3 protein: CASSSLTGDVTEAFF
V gene: TRBV14; J gene: TRBJ1-6; CDR3 length: 14; clone size: -; CDR3 protein: CASSQETILAPLHF
V gene: TRBV10-1; J gene: TRBJ2-1; CDR3 length: 16; clone size: -; CDR3 protein: CASSESGDINYNEQFF
V gene: TRBV28; J gene: TRBJ2-1; CDR3 length: 19; clone size: -; CDR3 protein: CASSLVGGSATSGSDEQFF
V gene: TRBV5-4; J gene: TRBJ1-1; CDR3 length: 15; clone size: -; CDR3 protein: CASRAGSEVNTEAFF
V gene: TRBV6-6; J gene: TRBJ1-1; CDR3 length: 14; clone size: -; CDR3 protein: CASSQPDRGAEAFF
V gene: TRBV9; J gene: TRBJ1-1; CDR3 length: 12; clone size: -; CDR3 protein: CASSNRNTEAFF
V gene: TRBV7-3; J gene: TRBJ2-5; CDR3 length: 14; clone size: few; CDR3 protein: CASSLKFAGETQYF
V gene: TRBV5-1; J gene: TRBJ1-1; CDR3 length: 16; clone size: -; CDR3 protein: CASSLAPAGRGPEAFF
V gene: TRBV18; J gene: TRBJ1-2; CDR3 length: 13; clone size: -; CDR3 protein: CASSPSGEDGYTF
V gene: TRBV29-1; J gene: TRBJ2-3; CDR3 length: 13; clone size: -; CDR3 protein: CSVAGTGTDTQYF
V gene: TRBV7-9; J gene: TRBJ2-1; CDR3 length: 12; clone size: -; CDR3 protein: CASSWTVLEQFF
V gene: TRBV6-5; J gene: TRBJ2-5; CDR3 length: 13; clone size: medium-sized; CDR3 protein: CATNRANQETQYF
V gene: TRBV5-4; J gene: TRBJ2-5; CDR3 length: 14; clone size: -; CDR3 protein: CASSLANGKETQYF
V gene: TRBV6-1; J gene: TRBJ1-4; CDR3 length: 13; clone size: -; CDR3 protein: CASSRDSNEKLFF
V gene: TRBV6-4; J gene: TRBJ2-2; CDR3 length: 15; clone size: -; CDR3 protein: CASSAAGLNTGELFF
V gene: TRBV28; J gene: TRBJ2-7; CDR3 length: 14; clone size: -; CDR3 protein: CASTGSLSSYEQYF
V gene: TRBV6-6; J gene: TRBJ2-7; CDR3 length: 13; clone size: -; CDR3 protein: CASSYSQAYEQYF
V gene: TRBV11-1; J gene: TRBJ1-1; CDR3 length: 13; clone size: -; CDR3 protein: CASSPQGDTEAFF
V gene: TRBV7-3; J gene: TRBJ2-5; CDR3 length: 15; clone size: -; CDR3 protein: CASSLTGEESETQYF
V gene: TRBV7-8; J gene: TRBJ2-1; CDR3 length: 16; clone size: -; CDR3 protein: CASSLQTSGGYNEQFF
V gene: TRBV19; J gene: TRBJ2-1; CDR3 length: 16; clone size: once; CDR3 protein: CASRGLAGEGYNEQFF
V gene: TRBV30; J gene: TRBJ2-1; CDR3 length: 13; clone size: once; CDR3 protein: CAWSVGDYNEQFF
V gene: TRBV30; J gene: TRBJ2-7; CDR3 length: 13; clone size: -; CDR3 protein: CAWREGVTYEQYF
V gene: TRBV6-1; J gene: TRBJ1-2; CDR3 length: 15; clone size: -; CDR3 protein: CASSVGPTANYGYTF
V gene: TRBV9; J gene: TRBJ2-7; CDR3 length: 17; clone size: -; CDR3 protein: CASSVAPGQGGSYEQYF
V gene: TRBV6-5; J gene: TRBJ2-7; CDR3 length: 13; clone size: -; CDR3 protein: CASTQDVSYEQYF
V gene: TRBV7-2; J gene: TRBJ1-1; CDR3 length: 17; clone size: -; CDR3 protein: CASSQLTGGTRNTEAFF